These 9 T cell receptor beta chains share one sample of origin, sequenced in a study of T cells in localized non-small cell lung cancer (dated by TCRdb to between 2020 and 2021). Library preparation was by the immunoSEQ multiplex PCR assay. The table comes from immuneACCESS by way of TCRdb, which keeps in-frame sequences with V and J called. Part of the clones is missing from these tables; in studies checked, under half for an unresolved V gene and the rest for unknown reasons. For this sample there are about 72,000 clones; approximately 84% appear just once. Roughly 14% of the sample is in the top ten clones. The sample consisted of peripheral blood, taken before any cancer treatment. The receptors derive from a female donor aged 60 or older with stage I lung adenocarcinoma.

The V call is TRBV19, the J call TRBJ2-6, with no clear D. Trimming removed 0 bases from V and 0 bases from J, with 3 bases in between. In germline, CDR1 is LNHDA, CDR2 SQIVND (reference sequence). The CDR3 sequence is 15 residues long. The CDR3 nucleotides are TGTGCCAGTAGTATAGAAATCTCTGGGGCCAACGTCCTGACTTTC. As protein: CASSIEISGANVLTF.

This chain uses TRBV7-3 with TRBJ2-1, with 10 nucleotides matching TRBD2. The germline V gene has CDR1 SGHTA and CDR2 FQGTGA. The V gene end was trimmed by 7 bases and the J gene end by 7 bases; junction bases not matched to a gene: 10. The CDR3 covers 15 residues. The CDR3 nucleotides are TGTGCCAGCAAACCTTCCAGCGGGGGGGCTAATGAGCAGTTCTTC. Its translation: CASKPSSGGANEQFF.

The V gene is TRBV19, the J gene TRBJ1-2, with D possibly TRBD1 on 5 matching bases. The CDR3 is 15 residues long. Trimming left V 2 bases short and J 14 bases short, with 24 bases between. Per the germline V gene, CDR1 is LNHDA and CDR2 is SQIVND (reference sequence). The CDR3 DNA follows: TGTGCCAGTAGTATATTCCCCCAGACCTCTATGGGGGAGACCTTC. This encodes CASSIFPQTSMGETF.

This clone was observed a handful of times. The rearrangement links TRBV29-1 to TRBJ2-3; D is ambiguous. Germline CDR1 reads SQVTM; CDR2 reads ANQGSEA. V lost 0 bases, J lost 5 bases, and 9 bases lay in between. The length of the CDR3 is 13 residues. CDR3 DNA: TGCAGCGTTGAAGACGGGCGGAGAGATACGCAGTATTTT. Amino acid sequence: CSVEDGRRDTQYF.

V gene TRBV7-3 combines with J gene TRBJ1-3, with TRBD1 identical over 7 bases. Germline values: CDR1 SGHTA, CDR2 FQGTGA. V dropped 7 bases and J dropped 4; count of bases not matched to a gene: 4. The CDR3 consists of 13 residues. The CDR3 spells CASKQGPGNTIYF. The CDR3 DNA follows: TGTGCCAGCAAACAGGGGCCAGGAAACACCATATATTTT.

Only one count was recorded for this clone. The chain employs TRBV5-1 and TRBJ1-2; 11 bases agree with TRBD1. Germline V gene data show CDR1 as SGHRS and CDR2 as YFSETQ. The V gene end was trimmed by 0 bases and the J gene end by 6 bases; junction bases not matched to a gene: 7. There are 16 residues in the CDR3. As DNA, the CDR3 is TGCGCCAGCAGCTTGGGACCCCGGGACAGGGGGGATGGCTACACCTTC. It codes for CASSLGPRDRGDGYTF. Using reference TRBV5-1 and TRBJ1-2 for the parts outside the CDR3, the full variable domain is KAGVTQTPRYLIKTRGQQVTLSCSPISGHRSVSWYQQTPGQGLQFLFEYFSETQRNKGNFPGRFSGRQFSNSRSEMNVSTLELGDSALYLCASSLGPRDRGDGYTFGSGTRLTVV.

J is TRBJ1-5 and V is TRBV9; D might be TRBD1 (5 bases). In germline, CDR1 is SGDLS, CDR2 YYNGEE. The CDR3 has 11 amino acids. This CDR3 reads CMGDRNQPQHF. CDR3 sequence (DNA): TGTATGGGGGACCGGAATCAGCCCCAGCATTTT.

CDR3 sequence (DNA): TGTGCCAGCTCACCACCTTGGCTAGCGGAAAACACCGGGGAGCTGTTTTTT. It specifies CASSPPWLAENTGELFF. The rearrangement uses TRBV18 and TRBJ2-2; 7 positions agree with TRBD2. Germline values: CDR1 KGHSH, CDR2 LQKENI. V lost 0 bases, J lost 2 bases, and 6 bases stayed unmatched. This CDR3 region has 17 residues.

V and J are TRBV5-1 and TRBJ1-6, with D possibly TRBD1 on 6 matching bases. V shed 0 bases and J shed 7 bases, with 8 bases lying between them. The CDR3 has 14 amino acids. Per germline, CDR1 SGHRS and CDR2 YFSETQ. The CDR3 region is CASSLGDINSPLHF. The DNA of the CDR3 is TGCGCCAGCAGCTTGGGGGACATAAATTCACCCCTCCACTTT.